The present TCR beta chain was sequenced within a study of beta chain features in type 1 diabetes. The study's findings and limits: Because the template was cDNA, high-expressing cells might be over-represented. A definitive answer on HLA type influencing TCRB rearrangement was not reached here. Researchers reported that naive, central memory and Treg TCRB repertoires appeared more similar in patients than in healthy donors.

Since all of the isolated RNA was reverse transcribed, expressed TCRB transcripts were what got sequenced. Some clones are missing from TCRdb's copy, which holds only in-frame ones; the method was immunoSEQ multiplex PCR. Among 250,000 to 350,000 clones, approximately 15% were seen once, and the ten largest hold approximately 6.7%. Germline CDR1 is MNHEY and CDR2 is SVGAGI. The CDR3 loop spans 13 amino acids. The V gene lost 5 bases and the J gene lost 5 bases, with 12 bases spanning the gap. Note on this clone: The antigen is undetermined.

The chain is built from TRBV6-5 and TRBJ1-1; D is uncertain. Specimen: central memory CD4+ T cells from blood. This clonotype was sampled from a man in his thirties or forties in good health. Written as DNA, the CDR3 is TGTGCCAGCAGTACGGTACTAGGGACTGAAGCTTTCTTT. Protein product: CASSTVLGTEAFF.